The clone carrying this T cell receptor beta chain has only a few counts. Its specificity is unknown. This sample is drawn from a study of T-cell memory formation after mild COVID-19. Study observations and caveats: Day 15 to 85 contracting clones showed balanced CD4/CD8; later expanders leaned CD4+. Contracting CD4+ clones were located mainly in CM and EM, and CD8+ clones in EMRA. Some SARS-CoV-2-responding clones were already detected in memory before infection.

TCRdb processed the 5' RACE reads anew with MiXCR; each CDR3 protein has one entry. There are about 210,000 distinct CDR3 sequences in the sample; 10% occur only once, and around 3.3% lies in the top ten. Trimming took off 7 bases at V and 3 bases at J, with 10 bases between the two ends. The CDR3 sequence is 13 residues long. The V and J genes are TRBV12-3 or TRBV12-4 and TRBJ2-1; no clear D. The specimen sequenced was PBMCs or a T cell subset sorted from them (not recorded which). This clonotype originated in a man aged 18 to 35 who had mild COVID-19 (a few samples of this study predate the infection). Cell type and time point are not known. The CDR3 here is CASKRTGYNEQFF. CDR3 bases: TGTGCCAGCAAACGGACCGGCTACAATGAGCAGTTCTTC.